These 5 T cell receptor beta chains share one sample of origin, sequenced in a study of response to subunit inactivated influenza vaccine. Via MiXCR, TCRdb re-called the RT-PCR reads, giving one row per CDR3 protein. There are roughly 650,000 distinct CDR3 sequences in the sample; about 15% occur only once, and roughly 7.2% lies in the top ten. The material sequenced was PBMCs from blood, taken less than 15 days before vaccination. The receptor source for this set is a man aged 50 to 60 who received an inactivated influenza vaccine.

The rearrangement uses TRBV10-2 and TRBJ1-4; D uncertain. The CDR3 runs 15 residues. V was pared by 10 bases and J by 0 bases, with 15 bases between. CDR1 is WSHSY, CDR2 SAAADI, per germline. For the CDR3, the DNA is TGCGCCACCACGGGAGCGGTTGCAACTAATGAAAAACTGTTTTTT. Translating gives CATTGAVATNEKLFF.

This clonotype was picked up one time. This chain joins TRBV20-1 and TRBJ2-7; 11 bases line up with TRBD2. The ends lost 7 bases at V and 0 bases at J; junction bases unmatched: 14. The CDR3 extends over 17 amino acids. Germline assignment: CDR1 DFQATT and CDR2 SNEGSKA (reference sequence). The CDR3 here is CSVIAISGRGSSYEQYF. The CDR3 coding sequence is TGCAGTGTTATAGCCATTAGCGGGAGGGGGAGCTCCTACGAGCAGTACTTC.

A few counts support this clonotype. The V call is TRBV29-1, the J call TRBJ2-3; D may correspond to TRBD1 or TRBD2 (5 bases each). CDR3 length equals 14 residues. The germline V and J ends were trimmed by 1 base and 2 bases, with 10 bases remaining between them. The germline V gene has CDR1 SQVTM and CDR2 ANQGSEA. The CDR3 region is CSVEAGTATDTQYF. The CDR3, as DNA: TGCAGCGTTGAAGCCGGGACGGCCACAGATACGCAGTATTTT.

V usage is TRBV9 and J usage is TRBJ1-6; D not resolved. From germline, CDR1 is SGDLS and CDR2 YYNGEE. CDR3 length equals 14 residues. Trimming pared 1 base from V and 5 bases from J, leaving 7 bases between. As DNA, the CDR3 is TGTGCCAGCAGCGTACAGCCGAATAATTCACCCCTCCACTTT. This gives the protein CASSVQPNNSPLHF.

This chain joins TRBV4-3 and TRBJ2-7; D is unresolved. Between the trimmed V and J ends, which lost 4 bases and 6 bases, there was a span of 19 bases. Looked up from germline, CDR1 is LGHNA and CDR2 is YSLEER. The CDR3 is 15 amino acids. DNA of the CDR3: TGCGCCAGCAGCCCCCCAACGGATTCAGGTTGCGAGCAGTACTTC. Protein: CASSPPTDSGCEQYF.